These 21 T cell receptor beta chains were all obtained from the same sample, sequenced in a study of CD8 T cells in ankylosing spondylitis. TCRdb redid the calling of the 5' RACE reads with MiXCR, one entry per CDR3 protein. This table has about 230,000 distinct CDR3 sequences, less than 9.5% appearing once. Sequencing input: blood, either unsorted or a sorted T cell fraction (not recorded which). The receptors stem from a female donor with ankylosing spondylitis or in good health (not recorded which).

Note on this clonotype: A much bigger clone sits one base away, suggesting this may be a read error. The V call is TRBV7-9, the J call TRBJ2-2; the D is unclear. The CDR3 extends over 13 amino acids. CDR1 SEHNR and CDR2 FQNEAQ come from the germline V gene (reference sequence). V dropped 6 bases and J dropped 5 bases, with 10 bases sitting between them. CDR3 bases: TGTGCCAGCAGACTCAGATGGACCGGGGAGCTGTTTTTT. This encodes CASRLRWTGELFF.

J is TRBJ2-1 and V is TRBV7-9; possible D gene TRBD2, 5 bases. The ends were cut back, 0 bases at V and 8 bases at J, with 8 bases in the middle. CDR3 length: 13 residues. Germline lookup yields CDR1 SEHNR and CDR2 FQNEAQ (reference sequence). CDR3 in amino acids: CASSLAGAYEQFF. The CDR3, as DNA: TGTGCCAGCAGCTTAGCGGGAGCCTATGAGCAGTTCTTC.

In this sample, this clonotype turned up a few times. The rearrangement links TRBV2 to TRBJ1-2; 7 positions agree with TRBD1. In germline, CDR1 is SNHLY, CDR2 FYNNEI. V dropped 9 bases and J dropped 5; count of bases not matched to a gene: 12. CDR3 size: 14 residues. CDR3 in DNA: TGTGCCAGTTCGCCCGGACAGGCGGGATATGGCTACACCTTC. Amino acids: CASSPGQAGYGYTF.

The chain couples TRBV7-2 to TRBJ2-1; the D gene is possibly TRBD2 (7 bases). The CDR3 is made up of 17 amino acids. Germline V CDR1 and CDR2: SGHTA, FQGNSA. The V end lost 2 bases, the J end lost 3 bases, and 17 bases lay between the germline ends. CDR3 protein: CASSLIPPGGLYNEQFF. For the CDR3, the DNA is TGTGCCAGCAGCTTAATTCCCCCGGGGGGCCTCTACAATGAGCAGTTCTTC.

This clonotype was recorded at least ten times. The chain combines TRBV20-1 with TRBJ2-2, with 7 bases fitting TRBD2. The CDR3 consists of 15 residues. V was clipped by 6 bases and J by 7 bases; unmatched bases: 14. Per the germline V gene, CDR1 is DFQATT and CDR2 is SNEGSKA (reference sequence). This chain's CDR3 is CSAPRTSFGGGELFF. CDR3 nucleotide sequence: TGCAGTGCCCCCCGGACTAGTTTCGGAGGCGGGGAGCTGTTTTTT.

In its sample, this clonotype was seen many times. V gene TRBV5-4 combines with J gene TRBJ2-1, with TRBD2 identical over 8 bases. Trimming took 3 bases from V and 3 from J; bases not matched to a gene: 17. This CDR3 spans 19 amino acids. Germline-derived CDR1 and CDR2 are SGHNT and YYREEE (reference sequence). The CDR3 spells CASSSGYTERERVYNEQFF. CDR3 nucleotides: TGTGCCAGCAGCTCTGGTTATACCGAGCGGGAGAGGGTCTACAATGAGCAGTTCTTC.

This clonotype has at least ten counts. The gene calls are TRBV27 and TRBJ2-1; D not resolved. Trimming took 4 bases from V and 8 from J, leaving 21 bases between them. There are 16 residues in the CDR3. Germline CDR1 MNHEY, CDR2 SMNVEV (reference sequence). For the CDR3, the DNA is TGTGCCAGCAGTTCCCCACGCCGGGTGGCTGCCCATGAGCAGTTCTTC. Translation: CASSSPRRVAAHEQFF.

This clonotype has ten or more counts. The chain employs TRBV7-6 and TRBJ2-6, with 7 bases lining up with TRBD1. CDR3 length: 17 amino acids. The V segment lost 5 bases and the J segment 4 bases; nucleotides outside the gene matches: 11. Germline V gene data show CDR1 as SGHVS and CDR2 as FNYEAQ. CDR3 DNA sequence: TGTGCCAGCAGCCCAGGTCTAGCACAGGGGGGGGCCAACGTCCTGACTTTC. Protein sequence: CASSPGLAQGGANVLTF.

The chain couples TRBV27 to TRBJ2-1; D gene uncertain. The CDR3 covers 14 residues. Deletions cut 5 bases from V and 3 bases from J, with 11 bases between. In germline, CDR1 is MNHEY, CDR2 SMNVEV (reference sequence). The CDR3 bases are TGTGCCAGCAGTCCTTGGAGTGGCTACAATGAGCAGTTCTTC. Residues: CASSPWSGYNEQFF.

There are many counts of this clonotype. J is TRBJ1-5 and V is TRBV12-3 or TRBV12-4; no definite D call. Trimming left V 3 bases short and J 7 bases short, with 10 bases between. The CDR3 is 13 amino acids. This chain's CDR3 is CASSFRELQPQHF. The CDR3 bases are TGTGCCAGCAGTTTCCGGGAACTGCAGCCCCAGCATTTT.

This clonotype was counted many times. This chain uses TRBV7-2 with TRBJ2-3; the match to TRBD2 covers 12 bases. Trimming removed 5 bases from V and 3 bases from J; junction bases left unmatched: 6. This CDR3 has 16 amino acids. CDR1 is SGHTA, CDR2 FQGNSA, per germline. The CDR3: CASSILTSGSTDTQYF. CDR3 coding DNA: TGTGCCAGCAGCATCCTGACTAGCGGGAGTACAGATACGCAGTATTTT.

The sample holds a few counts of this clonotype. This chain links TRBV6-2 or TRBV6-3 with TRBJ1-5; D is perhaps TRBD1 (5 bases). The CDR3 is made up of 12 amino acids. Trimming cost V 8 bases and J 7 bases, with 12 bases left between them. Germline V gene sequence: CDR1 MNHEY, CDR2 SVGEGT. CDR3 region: CASGGGWQPQHF. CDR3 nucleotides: TGTGCCAGCGGCGGGGGTTGGCAGCCCCAGCATTTT.

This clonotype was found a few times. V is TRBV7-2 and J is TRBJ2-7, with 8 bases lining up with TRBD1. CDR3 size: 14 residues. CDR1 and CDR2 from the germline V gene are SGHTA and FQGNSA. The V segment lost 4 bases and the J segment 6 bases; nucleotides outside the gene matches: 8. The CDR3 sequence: CASSSRTGLGEQYF. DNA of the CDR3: TGTGCCAGCAGCTCCCGGACAGGGTTGGGCGAGCAGTACTTC.

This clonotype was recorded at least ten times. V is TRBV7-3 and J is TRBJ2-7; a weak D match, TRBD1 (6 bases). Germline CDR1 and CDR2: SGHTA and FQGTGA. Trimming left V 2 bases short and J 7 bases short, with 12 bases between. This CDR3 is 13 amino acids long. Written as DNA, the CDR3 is TGTGCCAGCAGCTTACAGGGGAAGGGGGAGCAGTACTTC. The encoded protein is CASSLQGKGEQYF.

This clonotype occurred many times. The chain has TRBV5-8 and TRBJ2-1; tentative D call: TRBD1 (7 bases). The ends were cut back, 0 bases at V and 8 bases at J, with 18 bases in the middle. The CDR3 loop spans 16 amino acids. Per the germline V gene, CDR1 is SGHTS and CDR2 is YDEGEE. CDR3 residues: CASSLGQGGYGDEQFF. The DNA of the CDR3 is TGTGCCAGCAGCTTGGGGCAGGGGGGCTATGGTGATGAGCAGTTCTTC.

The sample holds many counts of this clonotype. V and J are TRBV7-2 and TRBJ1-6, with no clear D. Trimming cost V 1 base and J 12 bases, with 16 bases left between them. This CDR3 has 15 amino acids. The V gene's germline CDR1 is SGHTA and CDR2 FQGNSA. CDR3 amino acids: CASSLGGRRTEPLHF. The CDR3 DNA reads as TGTGCCAGCAGCTTAGGTGGGCGCCGTACCGAACCCCTCCACTTT.

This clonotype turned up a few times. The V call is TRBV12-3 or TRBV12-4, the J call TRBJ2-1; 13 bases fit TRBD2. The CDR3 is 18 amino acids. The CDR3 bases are TGTACCTGCAGCCGGACTAGCGGGAGCACCGTCTCCTACAATGAGCAGTTCTTC. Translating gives CTCSRTSGSTVSYNEQFF.

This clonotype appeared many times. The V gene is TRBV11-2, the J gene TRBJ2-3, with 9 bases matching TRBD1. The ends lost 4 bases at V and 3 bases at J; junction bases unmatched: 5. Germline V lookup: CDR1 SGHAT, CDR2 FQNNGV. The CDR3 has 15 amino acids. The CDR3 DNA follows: TGTGCCAGCAGCTCCTATGACAGGGGGACAGATACGCAGTATTTT. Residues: CASSSYDRGTDTQYF.

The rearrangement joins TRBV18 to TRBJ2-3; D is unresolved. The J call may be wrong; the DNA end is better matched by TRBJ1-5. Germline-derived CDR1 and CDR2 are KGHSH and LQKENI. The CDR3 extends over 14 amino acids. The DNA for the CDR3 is TGTGCCAGCTCACCCGGGAGGGCCACAGATACGCAGCATTTT. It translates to CASSPGRATDTQHF.

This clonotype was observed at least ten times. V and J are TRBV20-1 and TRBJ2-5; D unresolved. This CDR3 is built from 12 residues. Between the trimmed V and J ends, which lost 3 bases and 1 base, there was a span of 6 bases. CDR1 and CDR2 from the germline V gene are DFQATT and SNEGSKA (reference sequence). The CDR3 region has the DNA TGCAGTGCTAGCGACGCCCAAGAGACCCAGTACTTC. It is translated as CSASDAQETQYF.

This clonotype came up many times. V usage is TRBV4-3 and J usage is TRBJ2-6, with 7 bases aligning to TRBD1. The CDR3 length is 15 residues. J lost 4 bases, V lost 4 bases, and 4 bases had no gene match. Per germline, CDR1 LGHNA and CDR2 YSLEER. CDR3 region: CASSRDRAGANVLTF. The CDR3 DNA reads TGCGCCAGCAGCCGCGACAGGGCCGGGGCCAACGTCCTGACTTTC.